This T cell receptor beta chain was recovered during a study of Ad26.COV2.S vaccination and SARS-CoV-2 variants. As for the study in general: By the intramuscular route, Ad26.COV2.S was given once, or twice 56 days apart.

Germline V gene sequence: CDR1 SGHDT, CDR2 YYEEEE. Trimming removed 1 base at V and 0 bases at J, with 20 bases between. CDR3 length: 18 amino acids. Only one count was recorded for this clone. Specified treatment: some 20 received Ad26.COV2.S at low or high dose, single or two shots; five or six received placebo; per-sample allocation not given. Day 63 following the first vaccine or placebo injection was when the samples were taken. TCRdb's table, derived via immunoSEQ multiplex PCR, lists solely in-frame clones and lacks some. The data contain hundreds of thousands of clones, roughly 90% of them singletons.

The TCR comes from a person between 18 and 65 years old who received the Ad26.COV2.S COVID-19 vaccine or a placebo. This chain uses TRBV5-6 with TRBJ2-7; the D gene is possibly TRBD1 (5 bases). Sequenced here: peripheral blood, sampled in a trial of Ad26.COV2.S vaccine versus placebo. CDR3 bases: TGTGCCAGCAGCTTGTACAAGGGGCCCTTAAGAAGCTCCTACGAGCAGTACTTC. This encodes CASSLYKGPLRSSYEQYF.